This paragraph reports one T cell receptor beta chain. This sample was included in a study of neoadjuvant anti-PD-1 for oral cavity cancer. CDR3 length equals 12 residues. Data came from immunoSEQ multiplex PCR; TCRdb stores just in-frame clones and leaves some out. The sample includes approximately 15,000 clones, around 71% of them seen just once. The sequences come from PBMCs, collected before nivolumab (anti-PD-1) treatment. The clonotype was recovered from a person between 35 and 79 years old with oral cavity squamous cell carcinoma. J is TRBJ2-7 and V is TRBV21-1. TRBV21-1 is annotated as a pseudogene. DNA for the CDR3: TGTGCCAGCAGCCCGGACGCCGACGAGCAGTACTTC. As protein: CASSPDADEQYF.